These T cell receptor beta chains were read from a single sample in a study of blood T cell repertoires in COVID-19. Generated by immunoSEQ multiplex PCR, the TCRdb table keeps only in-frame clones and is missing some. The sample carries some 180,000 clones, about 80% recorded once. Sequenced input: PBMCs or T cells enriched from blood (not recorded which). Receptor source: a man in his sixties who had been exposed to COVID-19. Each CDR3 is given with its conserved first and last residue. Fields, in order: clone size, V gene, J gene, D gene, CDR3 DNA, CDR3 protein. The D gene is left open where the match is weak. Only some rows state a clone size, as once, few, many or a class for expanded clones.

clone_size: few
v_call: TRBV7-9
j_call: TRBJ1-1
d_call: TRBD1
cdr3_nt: TGTGCCAGCAGCTTCGGGACAGGGGGGACTGAAGCTTTCTTT
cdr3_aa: CASSFGTGGTEAFF

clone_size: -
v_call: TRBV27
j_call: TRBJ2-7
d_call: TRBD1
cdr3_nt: TGTGCCAGCAGTCCCCGACAGGGCTACGAGCAGTACTTC
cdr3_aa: CASSPRQGYEQYF

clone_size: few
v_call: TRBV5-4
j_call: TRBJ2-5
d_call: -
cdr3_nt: TGTGCCAGCAGCTTGGCAGCGCAAGAGACCCAGTACTTC
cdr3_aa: CASSLAAQETQYF

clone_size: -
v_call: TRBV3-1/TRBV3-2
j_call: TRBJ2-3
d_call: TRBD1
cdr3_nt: TGTGCCAGCAGCCAACCGACAGGGGGGTCAGATACGCAGTATTTT
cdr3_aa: CASSQPTGGSDTQYF

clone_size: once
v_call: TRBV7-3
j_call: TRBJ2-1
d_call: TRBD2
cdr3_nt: TGTGCCAGCAGCTTCCCGACTAGCGGGACCTCCTACAATGAGCAGTTCTTC
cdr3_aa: CASSFPTSGTSYNEQFF

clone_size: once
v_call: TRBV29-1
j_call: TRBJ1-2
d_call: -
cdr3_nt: TGCAGCGTTGAAGAGGGGCGGGGTGGCTACACCTTC
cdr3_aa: CSVEEGRGGYTF

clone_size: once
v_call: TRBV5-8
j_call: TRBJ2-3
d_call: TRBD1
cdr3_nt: TGTGCCAGCAGCTTGGGACAGGGAATTGTAGATACGCAGTATTTT
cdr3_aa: CASSLGQGIVDTQYF

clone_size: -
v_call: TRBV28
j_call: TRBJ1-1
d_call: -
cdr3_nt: TGTGCCAGCACAGAAATGGGTCCGCGCGGGTCCACTGAAGCTTTCTTT
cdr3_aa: CASTEMGPRGSTEAFF

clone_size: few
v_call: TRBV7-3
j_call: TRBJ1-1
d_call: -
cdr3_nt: TGTGCCAGCAGCTTCCCGACAGGTGGGAACACTGAAGCTTTCTTT
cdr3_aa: CASSFPTGGNTEAFF

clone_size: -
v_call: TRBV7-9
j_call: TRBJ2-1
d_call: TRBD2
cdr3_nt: TGTGCCAGCAGCTTAGCTGCGGGACTAGCGTACAATGAGCAGTTCTTC
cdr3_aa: CASSLAAGLAYNEQFF

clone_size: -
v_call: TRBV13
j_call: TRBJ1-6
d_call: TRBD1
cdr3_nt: TGTGCCAGCAGACGCCGGGACAGGGGAAATTCACCCCTCCACTTT
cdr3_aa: CASRRRDRGNSPLHF

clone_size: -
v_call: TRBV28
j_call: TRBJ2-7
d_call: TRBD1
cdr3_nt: TGTGCCAGCAGTCCGTGGGACAGAAACCTCTACGAGCAGTACTTC
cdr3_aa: CASSPWDRNLYEQYF

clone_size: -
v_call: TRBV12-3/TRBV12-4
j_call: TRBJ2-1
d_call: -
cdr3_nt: TGTGCCAGCAGTCCGACCCGGGACAATGAGCAGTTCTTC
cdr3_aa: CASSPTRDNEQFF

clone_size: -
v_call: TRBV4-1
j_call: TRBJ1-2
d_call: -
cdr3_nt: TGCGCCAGCAGCCAGATCCCTTGGACAACCAGCTATGGCTACACCTTC
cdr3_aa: CASSQIPWTTSYGYTF

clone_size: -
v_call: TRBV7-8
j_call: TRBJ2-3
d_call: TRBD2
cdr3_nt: TGTGCCAGCAGCCCACTAGCGGCTAGCACAGATACGCAGTATTTT
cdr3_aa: CASSPLAASTDTQYF

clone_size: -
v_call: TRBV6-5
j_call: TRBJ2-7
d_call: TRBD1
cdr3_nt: TGTGCCAGCAGTTACTCAACCGGGACAGGGCCCGAGCAGTACTTC
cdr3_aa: CASSYSTGTGPEQYF